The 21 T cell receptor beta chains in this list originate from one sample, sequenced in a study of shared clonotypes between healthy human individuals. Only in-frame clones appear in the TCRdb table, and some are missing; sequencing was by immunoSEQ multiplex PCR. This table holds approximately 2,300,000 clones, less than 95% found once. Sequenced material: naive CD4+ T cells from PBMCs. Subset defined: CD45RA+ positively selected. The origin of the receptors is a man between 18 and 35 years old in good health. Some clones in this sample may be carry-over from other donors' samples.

The CDR3 DNA reads TGTGCCAGCAGCCGGGGTCCCTATGGCTACACCTTC. It codes for CASSRGPYGYTF. The chain has TRBV11-2 and TRBJ1-2, with D hard to call. The CDR3 covers 12 residues. Germline CDR1 is SGHAT and CDR2 is FQNNGV. Trimming removed 5 bases from V and 4 bases from J, with 8 bases in between.

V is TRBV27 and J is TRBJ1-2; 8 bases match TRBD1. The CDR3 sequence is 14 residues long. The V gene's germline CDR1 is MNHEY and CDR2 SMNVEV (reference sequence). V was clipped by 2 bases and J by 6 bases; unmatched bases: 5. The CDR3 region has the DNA TGTGCCAGCAGTTTAAATCCGACAGGGGATGGCTACACCTTC. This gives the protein CASSLNPTGDGYTF.

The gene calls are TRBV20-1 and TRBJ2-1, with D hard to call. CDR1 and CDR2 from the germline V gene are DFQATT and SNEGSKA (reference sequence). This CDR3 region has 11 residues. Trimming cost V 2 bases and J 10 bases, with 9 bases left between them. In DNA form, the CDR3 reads TGCAGTGCTAGACTAGTATACGAGCAGTTCTTC. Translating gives CSARLVYEQFF.

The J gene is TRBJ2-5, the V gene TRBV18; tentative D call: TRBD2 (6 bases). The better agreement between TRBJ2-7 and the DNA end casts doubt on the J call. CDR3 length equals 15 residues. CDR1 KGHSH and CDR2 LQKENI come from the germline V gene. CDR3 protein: CASSREAGPTYEQYF. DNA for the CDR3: TGTGCCAGCTCACGTGAAGCGGGTCCCACCTACGAGCAGTACTTC.

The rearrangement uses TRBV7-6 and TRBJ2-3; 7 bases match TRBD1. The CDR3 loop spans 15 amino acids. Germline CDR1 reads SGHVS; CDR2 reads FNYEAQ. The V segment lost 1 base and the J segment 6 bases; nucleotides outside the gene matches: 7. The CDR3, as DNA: TGTGCCAGCAGCTTAGACGGTCAGGGGGTGGATACGCAGTATTTT. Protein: CASSLDGQGVDTQYF. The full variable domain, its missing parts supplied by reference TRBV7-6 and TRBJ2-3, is GAGVSQSPRYKVTKRGQDVALRCDPISGHVSLYWYRQALGQGPEFLTYFNYEAQQDKSGLPNDRFSAERPEGSISTLTIQRTEQRDSAMYRCASSLDGQGVDTQYFGPGTRLTVL.

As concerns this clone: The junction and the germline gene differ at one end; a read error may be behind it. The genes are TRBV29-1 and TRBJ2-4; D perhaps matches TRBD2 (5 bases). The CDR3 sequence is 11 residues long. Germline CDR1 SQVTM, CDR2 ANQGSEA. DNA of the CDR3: TGCAGCGCTGAATGGCTGGACTCGTTGTACTTC. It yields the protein CSAEWLDSLYF.

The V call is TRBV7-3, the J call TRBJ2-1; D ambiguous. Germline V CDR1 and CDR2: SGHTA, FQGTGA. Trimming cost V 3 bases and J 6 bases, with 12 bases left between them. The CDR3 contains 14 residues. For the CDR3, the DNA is TGTGCCAGCAGCTTCGGACCCGGACCCAATGAGCAGTTCTTC. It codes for CASSFGPGPNEQFF.

Written as DNA, the CDR3 is TGTGCCAGCAGCGTAGCGGGGGGCATCTATGGCTACACCTTC. Translating it yields CASSVAGGIYGYTF. The V and J genes are TRBV9 and TRBJ1-2, with D possibly being TRBD1 (6 bases). This CDR3 region has 14 residues. Germline V gene sequence: CDR1 SGDLS, CDR2 YYNGEE. V dropped 0 bases and J dropped 4 bases, with 10 bases sitting between them.

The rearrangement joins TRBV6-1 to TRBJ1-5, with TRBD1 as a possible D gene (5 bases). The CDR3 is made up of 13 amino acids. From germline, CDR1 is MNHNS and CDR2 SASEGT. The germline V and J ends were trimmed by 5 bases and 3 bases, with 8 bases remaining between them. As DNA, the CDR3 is TGTGCCAGCAGTTGGGGGAACAATCAGCCCCAGCATTTT. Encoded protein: CASSWGNNQPQHF.

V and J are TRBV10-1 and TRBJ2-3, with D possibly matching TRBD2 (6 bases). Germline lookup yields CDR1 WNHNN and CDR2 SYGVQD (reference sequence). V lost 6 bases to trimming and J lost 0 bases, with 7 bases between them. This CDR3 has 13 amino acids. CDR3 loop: CASRSGSTDTQYF. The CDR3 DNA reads TGCGCCAGCAGAAGCGGGAGCACAGATACGCAGTATTTT.

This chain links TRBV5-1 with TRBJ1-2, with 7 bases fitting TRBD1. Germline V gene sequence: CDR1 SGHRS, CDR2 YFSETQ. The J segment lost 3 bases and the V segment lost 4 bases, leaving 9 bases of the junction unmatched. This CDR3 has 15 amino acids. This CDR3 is CASSPGTAPDYGYTF. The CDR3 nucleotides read TGCGCCAGCAGCCCCGGGACAGCCCCCGACTATGGCTACACCTTC.

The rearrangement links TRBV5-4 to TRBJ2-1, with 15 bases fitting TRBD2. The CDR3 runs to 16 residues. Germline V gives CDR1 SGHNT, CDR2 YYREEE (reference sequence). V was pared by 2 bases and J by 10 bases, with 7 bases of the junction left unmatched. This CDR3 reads CASSFRTSGRAREQFF. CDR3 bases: TGTGCCAGCAGCTTCCGGACTAGCGGGAGGGCCCGAGAGCAGTTCTTC.

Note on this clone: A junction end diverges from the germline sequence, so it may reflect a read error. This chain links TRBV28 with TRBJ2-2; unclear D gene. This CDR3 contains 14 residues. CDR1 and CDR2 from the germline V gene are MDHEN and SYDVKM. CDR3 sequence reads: CASTVRTKTGELFF. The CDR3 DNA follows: TGTGCCAGCACCGTCCGGACGAAGACCGGGGAGCTGTTTTTT. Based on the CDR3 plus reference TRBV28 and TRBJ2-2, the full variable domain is DVKVTQSSRYLVKRTGEKVFLECVQDMDHENMFWYRQDPGLGLRLIYFSYDVKMKEKGDIPEGYSVSREKKERFSLILESASTNQTSMYLCASTVRTKTGELFFGEGSRLTVL.

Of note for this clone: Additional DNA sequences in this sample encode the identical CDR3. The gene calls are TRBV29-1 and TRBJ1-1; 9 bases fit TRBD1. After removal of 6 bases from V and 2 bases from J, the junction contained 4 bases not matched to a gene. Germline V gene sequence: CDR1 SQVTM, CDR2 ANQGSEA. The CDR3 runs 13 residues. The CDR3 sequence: CSVGQGLNTEAFF. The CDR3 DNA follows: TGCAGCGTCGGACAGGGGTTAAACACTGAAGCTTTCTTT.

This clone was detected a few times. The CDR3: CASRPGQGAGKLFF. In DNA form, the CDR3 reads TGTGCCAGCAGGCCGGGACAGGGGGCGGGAAAACTGTTTTTT. This chain connects TRBV27 to TRBJ1-4, with 12 bases identical to TRBD1. Germline-derived CDR1 and CDR2 are MNHEY and SMNVEV (reference sequence). The CDR3 covers 14 residues. V lost 6 bases and J lost 10; bases outside the gene matches: 6. Based on the CDR3 plus reference TRBV27 and TRBJ1-4, the full variable domain is EAQVTQNPRYLITVTGKKLTVTCSQNMNHEYMSWYRQDPGLGLRQIYYSMNVEVTDKGDVPEGYKVSRKEKRNFPLILESPSPNQTSLYFCASRPGQGAGKLFFGSGTQLSVL.

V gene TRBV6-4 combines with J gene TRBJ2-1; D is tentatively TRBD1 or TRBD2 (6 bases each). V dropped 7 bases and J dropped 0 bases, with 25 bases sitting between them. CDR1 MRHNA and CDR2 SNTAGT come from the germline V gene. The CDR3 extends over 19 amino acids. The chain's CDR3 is CASTPGASATTSSYNEQFF. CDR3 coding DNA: TGTGCCAGCACCCCAGGGGCTAGCGCGACCACGAGCTCCTACAATGAGCAGTTCTTC.

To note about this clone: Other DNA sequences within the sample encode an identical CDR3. CDR3 loop: CASSLDQTYEQYF. CDR3 bases: TGTGCCAGCTCCCTCGACCAAACCTACGAGCAGTACTTC. V is TRBV18 and J is TRBJ2-7; D not certain. The CDR3 is 13 amino acids. The germline V and J ends were trimmed by 6 bases and 2 bases, with 11 bases remaining between them. Germline CDR1 is KGHSH and CDR2 is LQKENI.

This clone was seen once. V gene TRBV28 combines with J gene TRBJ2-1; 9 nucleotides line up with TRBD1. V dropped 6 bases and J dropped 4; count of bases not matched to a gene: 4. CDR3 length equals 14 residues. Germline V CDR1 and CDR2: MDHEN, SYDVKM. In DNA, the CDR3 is TGTGCCAGCAGCCCCGGGACAGGGTACAATGAGCAGTTCTTC. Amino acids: CASSPGTGYNEQFF.

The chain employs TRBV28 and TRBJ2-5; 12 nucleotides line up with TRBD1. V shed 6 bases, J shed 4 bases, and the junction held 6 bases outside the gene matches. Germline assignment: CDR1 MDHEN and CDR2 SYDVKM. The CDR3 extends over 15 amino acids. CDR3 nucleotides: TGTGCCAGCAGCCGGGGGACAGGGGGCTCAGAGACCCAGTACTTC. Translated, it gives CASSRGTGGSETQYF.

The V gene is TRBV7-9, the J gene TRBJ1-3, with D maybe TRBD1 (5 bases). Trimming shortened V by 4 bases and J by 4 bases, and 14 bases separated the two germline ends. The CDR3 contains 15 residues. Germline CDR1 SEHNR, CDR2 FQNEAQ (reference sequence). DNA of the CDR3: TGTGCCAGCAGCTACTACCAGGGCTCCGGAAACACCATATATTTT. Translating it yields CASSYYQGSGNTIYF.

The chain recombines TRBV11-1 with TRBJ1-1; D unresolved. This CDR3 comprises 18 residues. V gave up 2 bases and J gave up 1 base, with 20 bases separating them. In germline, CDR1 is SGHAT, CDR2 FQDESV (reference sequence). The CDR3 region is CASSLMSAGSPGNTEAFF. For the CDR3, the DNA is TGTGCCAGCAGCTTAATGTCCGCTGGCTCGCCCGGGAACACTGAAGCTTTCTTT.